Presented here are 8 T cell receptor beta chains from one specimen sequenced in a study of early T cells in non-severe SARS-CoV-2 infection. Each CDR3 protein gets one entry after TCRdb re-called the 5' RACE reads with MiXCR. The repertoire includes tens of thousands of distinct CDR3 sequences, more than 12% of them detected once, and about 4% sits in the top ten. The specimen was whole blood, collected at baseline. The receptors derive from an adult who was a healthcare worker with PCR-confirmed SARS-CoV-2 infection or an uninfected control (not recorded which).

This clonotype was observed a handful of times. The V call is TRBV10-3, the J call TRBJ2-3, with D unresolved. Between the trimmed V and J ends, which lost 2 bases and 0 bases, there was a span of 6 bases. Looked up from germline, CDR1 is ENHRY and CDR2 is SYGVKD. This CDR3 comprises 14 residues. The CDR3 nucleotides are TGTGCCATCAGTGAGGCGTCTAGCACAGATACGCAGTATTTT. Amino acid sequence: CAISEASSTDTQYF.

The sample holds many counts of this clonotype. V usage is TRBV20-1 and J usage is TRBJ2-1, with 8 bases fitting TRBD1. From germline, CDR1 is DFQATT and CDR2 SNEGSKA (reference sequence). The trim removed 2 bases at V and 5 bases at J, leaving 8 bases unmatched. This CDR3 comprises 15 residues. In DNA form, the CDR3 reads TGCAGTGCTAGACCCACCGGGACAGGAAACAATGAGCAGTTCTTC. This codes for CSARPTGTGNNEQFF.

The J gene is TRBJ2-1, the V gene TRBV4-2, with 8 bases fitting TRBD2. Germline V gene data show CDR1 as LGHNA and CDR2 as YNFKEQ. The CDR3 contains 14 residues. J lost 5 bases, V lost 6 bases, and 6 bases had no gene match. For the CDR3, the DNA is TGTGCCAGCAGAACTAGCGGTCCGGACAATGAGCAGTTCTTC. It translates to CASRTSGPDNEQFF.

The chain joins TRBV4-1 to TRBJ2-7; D is unclear. The V gene's germline CDR1 is MGHRA and CDR2 YSYEKL. The ends were cut back, 1 base at V and 7 bases at J, with 14 bases in the middle. This CDR3 contains 14 residues. Here the CDR3 reads CASSQALYMGEQYF. The CDR3 nucleotides are TGCGCCAGCAGCCAAGCACTTTACATGGGAGAGCAGTACTTC.

The sample holds a few counts of this clonotype. The V call is TRBV4-2, the J call TRBJ1-4; D uncertain. The germline gives CDR1 LGHNA, CDR2 YNFKEQ. The CDR3 contains 17 residues. V lost 0 bases and J lost 0, with 11 bases in between. The CDR3 reads CASSQDDSTPTNEKLFF. The CDR3 DNA sequence: TGTGCCAGCAGCCAAGACGATTCTACTCCAACTAATGAAAAACTGTTTTTT.

The chain couples TRBV27 to TRBJ2-2; no reliable D call. Trimming left V 7 bases short and J 0 bases short, with 9 bases between. The CDR3 is 14 amino acids. Germline lookup yields CDR1 MNHEY and CDR2 SMNVEV (reference sequence). In nucleotides, the CDR3 is TGTGCCAGCAAGCTCCTGGCGAACACCGGGGAGCTGTTTTTT. This codes for CASKLLANTGELFF.

There are many counts of this clonotype. The V and J genes are TRBV20-1 and TRBJ2-3, with unresolved D. Trimming left V 5 bases short and J 5 bases short, with 17 bases between. The CDR3 covers 14 residues. Germline CDR1 and CDR2: DFQATT and SNEGSKA (reference sequence). Written as DNA, the CDR3 is TGCAGTGCTTCTTCCGGTCCTCCCCGAGATACGCAGTATTTT. Its protein is CSASSGPPRDTQYF.

The sample holds many counts of this clonotype. The chain has TRBV5-1 and TRBJ2-6; possibly TRBD2 for D (6 bases). V was clipped by 0 bases and J by 0 bases, with 10 bases between them. This CDR3 has 17 amino acids. Per germline, CDR1 SGHRS and CDR2 YFSETQ. In DNA, the CDR3 is TGCGCCAGCAGCTTGGCGGGACTGAGCTCTGGGGCCAACGTCCTGACTTTC. It yields the protein CASSLAGLSSGANVLTF.